What follows is one T cell receptor beta chain and its context. Its antigen is undetermined. The study made its TRB cDNA libraries by 5' RACE, adding UMI labels. TCRdb processed the 5' RACE reads again and assigns one entry to each CDR3 protein, with no DNA. Its table records 84,000 or so distinct CDR3 sequences. The CDR3 has 16 amino acids. Per the germline V gene, CDR1 is SGHVS and CDR2 is FNYEAQ. Definition of naive CD8+ T cells rested on a CD45RO-CCR7+CD27+CD95- profile. The data were taken from a study of CXCR3-negative and CXCR3-positive naive CD8 T cells. Findings and limits, study-wide: CXCR3-positive naive cells had more hydrophobic TRB CDR3s than CXCR3-negative naive cells.

The sequence was obtained from a human donor in good health. Some clones in this sample may be carry-over from other donors' samples. The sample consisted of naive CXCR3+ CD8+ T cells from blood. Subset denoted: CD45RO-CCR7+CD27+CD95- naive CD8+ T cells expressing CXCR3 (TNR3+). The chain recombines TRBV7-6 with TRBJ2-7. The CDR3 sequence is CASSLESAYSYHEQYF.